This entry lists 27 T cell receptor beta chains sequenced from one sample in a study of blood T cell repertoires in COVID-19. Using immunoSEQ multiplex PCR, the repertoire was profiled, and TCRdb retains in-frame clones only, with some absent. The sample contains about 190,000 clones, less than 90% of which appear only once. The sequencing sample was made of peripheral blood. The receptors were sampled from a woman between 40 and 50 years old with acute or convalescent COVID-19.

The sample holds many counts of this clone. The gene calls are TRBV7-8 and TRBJ2-1; D ambiguous. CDR3 length equals 15 residues. V gave up 2 bases and J gave up 0 bases, with 8 bases separating them. Per the germline V gene, CDR1 is SGHVS and CDR2 is FQNEAQ. The CDR3 DNA sequence: TGTGCCAGCAGCTTATTTCTGAGCTCCTACAATGAGCAGTTCTTC. Its translation is CASSLFLSSYNEQFF.

This chain connects TRBV20-1 to TRBJ2-3; TRBD1 matches 7 bases. The CDR3 sequence is 15 residues long. V trimming: 3 bases; J trimming: 8 bases; junction bases outside the gene matches: 14. From germline, CDR1 is DFQATT and CDR2 SNEGSKA (reference sequence). The CDR3 DNA sequence: TGCAGTGCTAGTTCTATGGGACAGAGAGACTCTACGCAGTATTTT. Its protein product is CSASSMGQRDSTQYF.

CDR3 in amino acids: CASRYRGEQFF. CDR3 DNA: TGTGCCAGCAGGTACAGGGGCGAGCAGTTCTTC. The gene calls are TRBV28 and TRBJ2-1, with 7 bases fitting TRBD1. CDR1 and CDR2 (germline): MDHEN, SYDVKM. V was clipped by 6 bases and J by 10 bases; unmatched bases: 3. The CDR3 loop spans 11 amino acids.

The chain uses TRBV27 and TRBJ2-3; D is unclear. Germline values: CDR1 MNHEY, CDR2 SMNVEV (reference sequence). This CDR3 has 15 amino acids. The germline V and J ends were trimmed by 1 base and 2 bases, with 10 bases remaining between them. The DNA of the CDR3 is TGTGCCAGCAGTTTATTTGGCTTAACCACAGATACGCAGTATTTT. Translating gives CASSLFGLTTDTQYF.

The chain uses TRBV7-3 and TRBJ2-2; D is perhaps TRBD1 (7 bases). V lost 5 bases, J lost 6 bases, and 19 bases lay in between. This CDR3 spans 16 amino acids. CDR1 SGHTA and CDR2 FQGTGA come from the germline V gene. CDR3 residues: CASSPSGGQGAGELFF. The CDR3 bases are TGTGCCAGCAGCCCGTCAGGGGGGCAGGGGGCCGGGGAGCTGTTTTTT.

The chain combines TRBV15 with TRBJ1-1; 9 bases fit TRBD1. The CDR3 loop spans 14 amino acids. CDR1 LNHNV and CDR2 YYDKDF come from the germline V gene (reference sequence). V was pared by 0 bases and J by 6 bases, with 2 bases of the junction left unmatched. The chain's CDR3 is CATSRDRTGAEAFF. CDR3 coding DNA: TGTGCCACCAGCAGAGATCGGACAGGGGCTGAAGCTTTCTTT.

The J gene is TRBJ1-2, the V gene TRBV29-1, with D perhaps TRBD1 (6 bases). Germline V gives CDR1 SQVTM, CDR2 ANQGSEA. The V end was cut by 6 bases, the J end by 8 bases, with 16 bases between. CDR3 size: 12 residues. The CDR3 loop reads CSVGSGVEGYTF. The CDR3 DNA is TGCAGCGTCGGGTCAGGGGTGGAGGGCTACACCTTC.

V is TRBV2 and J is TRBJ1-1, with unresolved D. Trimming pared 7 bases from V and 1 base from J, leaving 10 bases between. The CDR3 runs to 13 residues. Germline values: CDR1 SNHLY, CDR2 FYNNEI. CDR3 coding DNA: TGTGCCAGCACCCCTCTCTGGAACACTGAAGCTTTCTTT. The encoded protein is CASTPLWNTEAFF.

The chain uses TRBV2 and TRBJ1-4; the D is unclear. Looked up from germline, CDR1 is SNHLY and CDR2 is FYNNEI. V lost 0 bases to trimming and J lost 7 bases, with 15 bases between them. CDR3 length: 16 amino acids. CDR3 DNA: TGTGCCAGCAGTGAAGCGCTTTGGCAGCCGGGTGAAAAACTGTTTTTT. This translates into CASSEALWQPGEKLFF.

DNA of the CDR3: TGTGCCAGCAGCTTAGGAGGGTCTAGCGGGATCTCCGAGCAGTACTTC. Its translation: CASSLGGSSGISEQYF. The genes are TRBV11-2 and TRBJ2-7; 9 bases are a match to TRBD2. Trimming cost V 1 base and J 6 bases; bases outside gene matches: 10. The germline gives CDR1 SGHAT, CDR2 FQNNGV. This CDR3 has 16 residues. Based on the CDR3 plus reference TRBV11-2 and TRBJ2-7, the full variable domain is EAGVAQSPRYKIIEKRQSVAFWCNPISGHATLYWYQQILGQGPKLLIQFQNNGVVDDSQLPKDRFSAERLKGVDSTLKIQPAKLEDSAVYLCASSLGGSSGISEQYFGPGTRLTVT.

This clone was seen more than once but under ten times. The CDR3 spells CASSFQQGSFRGYTF. The CDR3 coding sequence is TGTGCCAGCAGCTTCCAACAGGGCTCCTTTCGGGGCTACACCTTC. The rearrangement links TRBV7-2 to TRBJ1-2; maybe TRBD1 (6 bases). V gave up 3 bases and J gave up 8 bases, with 19 bases separating them. This CDR3 is 15 amino acids long. Germline CDR1 reads SGHTA; CDR2 reads FQGNSA.

V gene TRBV25-1 combines with J gene TRBJ1-5; D is perhaps TRBD1 (5 bases). Trimming removed 3 bases from V and 7 bases from J, with 10 bases in between. This CDR3 spans 13 amino acids. The V gene's germline CDR1 is MGHDK and CDR2 SYGVNS. CDR3 DNA sequence: TGTGCCAGCAGTGATCGGAGGGGACAGCCCCAGCATTTT. This encodes CASSDRRGQPQHF.

CDR3 nucleotide sequence: TGTGCCAGCAGTTCAGGGCAGGGGGCCCACTATGGCTACACCTTC. Translation: CASSSGQGAHYGYTF. The V call is TRBV28, the J call TRBJ1-2; TRBD1 matches 8 bases. V shed 4 bases and J 3 bases; nucleotides not matched to a gene: 7. Per germline, CDR1 MDHEN and CDR2 SYDVKM. The CDR3 extends over 15 amino acids.

The rearrangement joins TRBV3-1 (or the pseudogene TRBV3-2) to TRBJ2-1; no reliable D call. The V end was cut by 2 bases, the J end by 0 bases, with 17 bases between. Germline-derived CDR1 and CDR2 are LGHDT and YNNKEL (reference sequence). The CDR3 contains 18 residues. In DNA, the CDR3 is TGTGCCAGCAGCCAACCTAATGAGCCAGCGAACTCCTACAATGAGCAGTTCTTC. Amino acids: CASSQPNEPANSYNEQFF.

The DNA of the CDR3 is TGTGCCTCAGGAACGGGGGTTTCACCCCTCCACTTT. It codes for CASGTGVSPLHF. The V gene is TRBV30, the J gene TRBJ1-6; a possible D gene is TRBD1 (5 bases). With 7 bases removed from V and 9 bases from J, the gap between germline ends came to 13 bases. The germline gives CDR1 GTSNPN, CDR2 SVGIG (reference sequence). This CDR3 has 12 amino acids.

Concerning this clone itself: Other DNA sequences of this sample code for an identical CDR3. The V gene is TRBV6-1, the J gene TRBJ1-2, with D possibly being TRBD1 (5 bases). Germline V lookup: CDR1 MNHNS, CDR2 SASEGT. The CDR3 sequence is 13 residues long. Trimming cost V 1 base and J 6 bases, with 9 bases left between them. The CDR3 protein is CASSEGGADGYTF. Written as DNA, the CDR3 is TGTGCCAGCAGTGAAGGGGGCGCCGATGGCTACACCTTC.

The gene calls are TRBV19 and TRBJ1-3, with a tentative D call TRBD1 (6 bases). V was cut by 3 bases and J by 5 bases, with 14 bases left in between. Germline lookup yields CDR1 LNHDA and CDR2 SQIVND (reference sequence). The CDR3 totals 15 residues. Written as DNA, the CDR3 is TGTGCCAGTAGTATGGGAGACAGGAGCCGAAACACCATATATTTT. As protein: CASSMGDRSRNTIYF.

The chain is built from TRBV7-9 and TRBJ2-5, with D perhaps TRBD1 (5 bases). Germline V gives CDR1 SEHNR, CDR2 FQNEAQ (reference sequence). The CDR3 covers 15 residues. Trimming cost V 5 bases and J 2 bases, with 15 bases left between them. This CDR3 reads CASSLFVGHQETQYF. CDR3 coding DNA: TGTGCCAGCAGCCTCTTTGTGGGGCATCAAGAGACCCAGTACTTC.

The chain carries TRBV10-3 and TRBJ2-7; TRBD1 matches 9 bases. J lost 4 bases, V lost 6 bases, and 4 bases had no gene match. Germline V gene sequence: CDR1 ENHRY, CDR2 SYGVKD. The CDR3 is 13 amino acids. The CDR3 protein is CAIRAGQGYEQYF. The CDR3 DNA is TGTGCCATCAGGGCGGGACAGGGTTACGAGCAGTACTTC.

The chain is built from TRBV7-3 and TRBJ1-1; D possibly corresponds to TRBD1 (6 bases). This CDR3 has 14 residues. The V end lost 2 bases, the J end lost 5 bases, and 12 bases lay between the germline ends. Germline assignment: CDR1 SGHTA and CDR2 FQGTGA. The CDR3 DNA is TGTGCCAGCAGCTTAGGGGGCGGGCCTACTGAAGCTTTCTTT. Amino acids: CASSLGGGPTEAFF.

A few counts support this clone. The chain links TRBV25-1 to TRBJ2-5, with a tentative D call TRBD1 (5 bases). V dropped 7 bases and J dropped 0 bases, with 9 bases sitting between them. The CDR3 runs 13 residues. CDR1 is MGHDK and CDR2 is SYGVNS in the germline V gene. Here the CDR3 reads CASKRQYQETQYF. CDR3 coding DNA: TGTGCCAGCAAAAGACAGTACCAAGAGACCCAGTACTTC. Based on the CDR3 plus reference TRBV25-1 and TRBJ2-5, the full variable domain is EADIYQTPRYLVIGTGKKITLECSQTMGHDKMYWYQQDPGMELHLIHYSYGVNSTEKGDLSSESTVSRIRTEHFPLTLESARPSHTSQYLCASKRQYQETQYFGPGTRLLVL.

This chain connects TRBV11-1 to TRBJ2-5; 13 bases are shared with TRBD2. The CDR3 length is 14 residues. Germline assignment: CDR1 SGHAT and CDR2 FQDESV (reference sequence). The ends lost 5 bases at V and 9 bases at J; junction bases unmatched: 6. The CDR3 DNA sequence: TGTGCCAGCAGCAAAGGACTAGCGGGAGATGCCCAGTACTTC. Its protein is CASSKGLAGDAQYF.

This chain uses TRBV6-6 with TRBJ1-4; tentative D call: TRBD1 (5 bases). Germline CDR1 and CDR2: MNHNY and SVGAGI (reference sequence). The CDR3 consists of 14 residues. The germline V and J ends were trimmed by 0 bases and 7 bases, with 9 bases remaining between them. The CDR3 region is CASSYSGGGEKLFF. The CDR3 region has the DNA TGTGCCAGCAGTTACTCAGGCGGGGGTGAAAAACTGTTTTTT.

The chain recombines TRBV19 with TRBJ2-1; TRBD1 is a possible D gene (6 bases). V dropped 9 bases and J dropped 8 bases, with 23 bases sitting between them. In germline, CDR1 is LNHDA, CDR2 SQIVND (reference sequence). There are 15 residues in the CDR3. The CDR3 spells CASRTASGTPHEQFF. In DNA, the CDR3 is TGTGCCAGCAGGACCGCCTCCGGGACACCCCATGAGCAGTTCTTC.

V and J are TRBV19 and TRBJ1-6, with D possibly TRBD1 on 6 matching bases. The V gene's germline CDR1 is LNHDA and CDR2 SQIVND (reference sequence). The CDR3 runs to 14 residues. Trimming left V 9 bases short and J 8 bases short, with 17 bases between. CDR3 loop: CASRTGTKDSPLHF. In DNA, the CDR3 is TGTGCCAGCAGGACCGGGACAAAAGATTCACCCCTCCACTTT.

This clone showed up just a few times. The CDR3 DNA is TGTGCCAGCAGTTTCACCCGAAGACAGGGCAAGGGACCCGACTCCTACGAGCAGTACTTC. Residues: CASSFTRRQGKGPDSYEQYF. The V call is TRBV27, the J call TRBJ2-7, with 7 positions matching TRBD1. The CDR3 covers 20 residues. Germline CDR1 MNHEY, CDR2 SMNVEV (reference sequence). V lost 3 bases to trimming and J lost 0 bases; unmatched junction nucleotides: 20.

The V gene is TRBV5-4, the J gene TRBJ2-1, with 9 positions matching TRBD2. The V segment lost 0 bases and the J segment 3 bases; nucleotides outside the gene matches: 10. Per the germline V gene, CDR1 is SGHNT and CDR2 is YYREEE (reference sequence). The CDR3 runs 18 residues. Here the CDR3 reads CASSLVLAGYIFYNEQFF. The DNA for the CDR3 is TGTGCCAGCAGCTTGGTTCTAGCGGGGTACATCTTCTACAATGAGCAGTTCTTC. The whole variable domain, remainder taken from reference TRBV5-4 and TRBJ2-1, is ETGVTQSPTHLIKTRGQQVTLRCSSQSGHNTVSWYQQALGQGPQFIFQYYREEENGRGNFPPRFSGLQFPNYSSELNVNALELDDSALYLCASSLVLAGYIFYNEQFFGPGTRLTVL.